Following are 22 T cell receptor beta chains from one sample sequenced in a study of blood T cell repertoires in COVID-19. Data came from immunoSEQ multiplex PCR; TCRdb stores just in-frame clones and leaves some out. The table records 350,000 to 400,000 clones, over 75% of them present only once. Sequencing was carried out using PBMCs or T cells enriched from blood (not recorded which). Source of these receptors: a man in his late teens or twenties who had recovered from COVID-19.

The V and J genes are TRBV7-3 and TRBJ1-6; 7 bases line up with TRBD1. The V gene's germline CDR1 is SGHTA and CDR2 FQGTGA. The V and J ends lost 1 base and 9 bases, in that order; junction bases with no gene match: 6. The CDR3 contains 15 residues. CDR3 region: CASSLIPGQASPLHF. As DNA, the CDR3 is TGTGCCAGCAGCTTAATCCCCGGACAGGCTTCACCCCTCCACTTT.

The chain employs TRBV3-1 (or the pseudogene TRBV3-2) and TRBJ2-7, with 12 nucleotides matching TRBD2. Germline V gives CDR1 LGHDT, CDR2 YNNKEL (reference sequence). J gave up 4 bases and V 4 bases, and 5 bases lay outside the gene matches. The CDR3 contains 15 residues. This chain's CDR3 is CASSRTSGTTYEQYF. CDR3 sequence (DNA): TGTGCCAGCAGCCGGACTAGCGGGACTACTTACGAGCAGTACTTC.

About this clone itself: This same CDR3 is encoded by further DNA sequences in the sample. The chain carries TRBV18 and TRBJ1-5; tentatively, D is TRBD1 (5 bases). This CDR3 spans 13 amino acids. Trimming pared 3 bases from V and 4 bases from J, leaving 7 bases between. CDR1 is KGHSH, CDR2 LQKENI, per germline. The DNA for the CDR3 is TGTGCCAGCTCACCTGGGGGGAATCAGCCCCAGCATTTT. Amino acids: CASSPGGNQPQHF.

This clone appeared a single time. J is TRBJ1-2 and V is TRBV9, with D possibly being TRBD1 (6 bases). In germline, CDR1 is SGDLS, CDR2 YYNGEE. The CDR3 spans 14 residues. Trimming cost V 4 bases and J 3 bases, with 13 bases left between them. This CDR3 reads CASSPRGADYGYTF. In DNA form, the CDR3 reads TGTGCCAGCAGCCCACGGGGGGCGGACTATGGCTACACCTTC.

The CDR3 DNA is TGTGCCAGCAGCCGGACAGGGTCATACCAAGAGACCCAGTACTTC. It encodes CASSRTGSYQETQYF. This chain joins TRBV27 and TRBJ2-5, with 8 nucleotides matching TRBD1. CDR1 and CDR2 from the germline V gene are MNHEY and SMNVEV (reference sequence). The junction had 6 bases not matched to a gene; V was cut back by 6 bases and J by 0 bases. This CDR3 region has 15 residues.

The gene calls are TRBV29-1 and TRBJ2-1; 11 bases map to TRBD1. The CDR3 is made up of 16 amino acids. The junction had 8 bases not matched to a gene; V was cut back by 3 bases and J by 4 bases. CDR1 and CDR2 (germline): SQVTM, ANQGSEA. CDR3 in DNA: TGCAGCGTTGATGCCCCGGACAGGGGGCAGTACAATGAGCAGTTCTTC. Translating gives CSVDAPDRGQYNEQFF.

The chain couples TRBV5-6 to TRBJ1-1; maybe TRBD1 (6 bases). The CDR3 loop spans 15 amino acids. Germline CDR1 reads SGHDT; CDR2 reads YYEEEE. The ends were cut back, 4 bases at V and 6 bases at J, with 19 bases in the middle. CDR3 DNA: TGTGCCAGCAGCCCCCCCAACAGGGTGGGCTCTGAAGCTTTCTTT. Protein: CASSPPNRVGSEAFF.

The J gene is TRBJ2-1, the V gene TRBV9; D is unclear. The CDR3 consists of 15 residues. CDR1 SGDLS and CDR2 YYNGEE come from the germline V gene. V was cut by 0 bases and J by 2 bases, with 9 bases left in between. The CDR3 is CASSVDGGPYNEQFF. The CDR3, as DNA: TGTGCCAGCAGCGTAGACGGCGGTCCCTACAATGAGCAGTTCTTC.

V is TRBV5-1 and J is TRBJ1-5, with TRBD1 matching over 9 bases. This CDR3 has 14 residues. The J segment lost 5 bases and the V segment lost 3 bases, leaving 3 bases of the junction unmatched. Germline CDR1 and CDR2: SGHRS and YFSETQ. CDR3 amino acids: CASSSTGGDQPQHF. As DNA, the CDR3 is TGCGCCAGCAGCTCTACAGGGGGCGATCAGCCCCAGCATTTT.

The rearrangement joins TRBV18 to TRBJ2-5, with D tentatively TRBD1 (6 bases). From germline, CDR1 is KGHSH and CDR2 LQKENI. V was cut by 3 bases and J by 1 base, with 9 bases left in between. CDR3 length equals 14 residues. The CDR3 nucleotides are TGTGCCAGCTCACCTTTGGACAGCCAAGAGACCCAGTACTTC. Encoded protein: CASSPLDSQETQYF.

V and J are TRBV12-3 or TRBV12-4 and TRBJ1-5; TRBD1 might be the D (6 bases). V lost 5 bases to trimming and J lost 11 bases, with 16 bases between them. The length of the CDR3 is 13 residues. The CDR3 DNA is TGTGCCAGCAGTCCGGTGACAGGCTGGTCCCAGCATTTT. Residues: CASSPVTGWSQHF.

This chain joins TRBV6-5 and TRBJ2-7; 7 bases line up with TRBD1. J lost 6 bases, V lost 0 bases, and 11 bases had no gene match. The V gene's germline CDR1 is MNHEY and CDR2 SVGAGI. There are 16 residues in the CDR3. The CDR3 reads CASSYSRTGASGEQYF. For the CDR3, the DNA is TGTGCCAGCAGTTACTCTCGTACAGGGGCTTCTGGCGAGCAGTACTTC.

This clone has more than one count but fewer than ten. J is TRBJ1-2 and V is TRBV5-1; D is undetermined. The CDR3 extends over 12 amino acids. With 0 bases removed from V and 8 bases from J, the gap between germline ends came to 8 bases. Germline CDR1 and CDR2: SGHRS and YFSETQ. Here the CDR3 DNA reads TGCGCCAGCAGCTTGGGAGCTAGAGGCTACACCTTC. This codes for CASSLGARGYTF.

This chain connects TRBV4-3 to TRBJ1-1; D remains unclear. CDR1 and CDR2 (germline): LGHNA, YSLEER. This CDR3 contains 13 residues. Trimming shortened V by 0 bases and J by 0 bases, and 2 bases separated the two germline ends. The CDR3 here is CASSQDMNTEAFF. CDR3 DNA sequence: TGCGCCAGCAGCCAAGATATGAACACTGAAGCTTTCTTT.

The V gene is TRBV4-1, the J gene TRBJ2-2, with D possibly being TRBD1 (6 bases). The CDR3 consists of 15 residues. Germline V CDR1 and CDR2: MGHRA, YSYEKL. V was shortened by 1 base and J by 9 bases, with 15 bases between the two germline ends. CDR3 sequence: CASSQVGRGLWELFF. CDR3 in DNA: TGCGCCAGCAGCCAAGTGGGCAGGGGTTTATGGGAGCTGTTTTTT.

This chain links TRBV25-1 with TRBJ2-5; D might be TRBD1 (7 bases). Trimming took 4 bases from V and 2 from J, leaving 11 bases between them. Germline CDR1 is MGHDK and CDR2 is SYGVNS. CDR3 length: 14 residues. The CDR3 reads CASSVAGQQETQYF. The CDR3 DNA reads TGTGCCAGCAGTGTGGCGGGACAGCAAGAGACCCAGTACTTC.

This chain uses TRBV18 with TRBJ2-7; 7 bases are a match to TRBD2. This CDR3 region has 14 residues. CDR1 and CDR2 from the germline V gene are KGHSH and LQKENI. V lost 3 bases and J lost 1; bases outside the gene matches: 3. CDR3 amino acids: CASSPGRDSYEQYF. The CDR3 nucleotides are TGTGCCAGCTCACCGGGGAGGGATTCCTACGAGCAGTACTTC.

This chain links TRBV5-1 with TRBJ2-1, with 14 bases matching TRBD2. After removal of 3 bases from V and 10 bases from J, the junction contained 6 bases not matched to a gene. This CDR3 has 15 amino acids. Looked up from germline, CDR1 is SGHRS and CDR2 is YFSETQ. CDR3 sequence reads: CASSSGLAGGQEQFF. The CDR3, as DNA: TGCGCCAGCAGCTCAGGACTAGCGGGGGGCCAGGAGCAGTTCTTC.

The chain has TRBV12-3 or TRBV12-4 and TRBJ1-5, with 8 positions matching TRBD1. The V segment lost 10 bases and the J segment 7 bases; nucleotides outside the gene matches: 9. This CDR3 spans 13 amino acids. Here the CDR3 reads CATRGQGDQPQHF. CDR3 coding DNA: TGTGCCACTCGCGGACAGGGAGACCAGCCCCAGCATTTT.

The V and J genes are TRBV2 and TRBJ1-5; no firm D call. Per germline, CDR1 SNHLY and CDR2 FYNNEI. This CDR3 is built from 14 residues. Trimming shortened V by 5 bases and J by 2 bases, and 10 bases separated the two germline ends. The CDR3 here is CASSLNSGNQPQHF. CDR3 nucleotides: TGTGCCAGCAGTTTAAACAGTGGCAATCAGCCCCAGCATTTT.

The chain joins TRBV28 to TRBJ2-7; possible D gene TRBD1, 6 bases. Germline V gene data show CDR1 as MDHEN and CDR2 as SYDVKM. V lost 6 bases and J lost 2, with 11 bases in between. The CDR3 is made up of 13 amino acids. CDR3 nucleotides: TGTGCCAGCAGCTACGACAGGACCTACGAGCAGTACTTC. Translation gives CASSYDRTYEQYF.

The chain carries TRBV29-1 and TRBJ1-4, with 9 bases fitting TRBD1. V dropped 6 bases and J dropped 5; count of bases not matched to a gene: 4. Germline CDR1 SQVTM, CDR2 ANQGSEA. The CDR3 has 13 residues. The CDR3 coding sequence is TGCAGCGTGACCGGGACAGGGAATGAAAAACTGTTTTTT. Its protein product is CSVTGTGNEKLFF.